The 10 T cell receptor beta chains presented below share a single source sample, sequenced in a study of cytomegalovirus exposure and HLA in healthy donors. The PCR ran on 60 Vbeta and 13 Jbeta primers. The table came from immunoSEQ multiplex PCR; TCRdb's copy has only in-frame clones and leaves some out. The sample records about 180,000 clones, 65% to 80% being singletons. Sequencing was performed on PBMCs. The source is a woman in her twenties or thirties in good health and CMV-seropositive.

This clone has only a few counts. V is TRBV23-1 and J is TRBJ1-5; D is perhaps TRBD1 (6 bases). TRBV23-1 is given ORF status, its function remaining uncertain. Trimming removed 0 bases at V and 3 bases at J, with 15 bases between. This CDR3 spans 17 amino acids. CDR3 sequence reads: CASSQSRSGALNQPQHF. Here the CDR3 DNA reads TGCGCCAGCAGTCAATCAAGGTCAGGGGCCCTCAATCAGCCCCAGCATTTT.

This clone was found a few times. The CDR3 here is CASSWDDRERPLHF. In DNA, the CDR3 is TGTGCCAGCAGTTGGGACGACAGGGAGCGGCCCCTCCACTTT. This rearrangement joins TRBV6-5 to TRBJ1-6, with 7 bases identical to TRBD1. V trimming: 4 bases; J trimming: 13 bases; junction bases outside the gene matches: 10. The CDR3 runs 14 residues. CDR1 is MNHEY, CDR2 SVGAGI, per germline.

This clone appeared once. This chain connects TRBV28 to TRBJ1-5; tentatively, D is TRBD1 (6 bases). V dropped 3 bases and J dropped 7 bases, with 13 bases sitting between them. There are 14 residues in the CDR3. The germline V gene has CDR1 MDHEN and CDR2 SYDVKM. The CDR3 here is CASSLGGAFQPQHF. The CDR3 bases are TGTGCCAGCAGTTTGGGGGGGGCGTTCCAGCCCCAGCATTTT.

The chain couples TRBV10-3 to TRBJ1-1; the match to TRBD1 covers 9 bases. The V gene's germline CDR1 is ENHRY and CDR2 SYGVKD. J lost 4 bases, V lost 7 bases, and 7 bases had no gene match. CDR3 size: 14 residues. The DNA of the CDR3 is TGTGCCATCAACAGGGGGCAGGGGTCCACTGAAGCTTTCTTT. Protein sequence: CAINRGQGSTEAFF.

This clone has more than one count but fewer than ten. This rearrangement joins TRBV7-2 to TRBJ1-2; perhaps TRBD1 as D (5 bases). In germline, CDR1 is SGHTA, CDR2 FQGNSA. The CDR3 covers 15 residues. The germline V and J ends were trimmed by 4 bases and 4 bases, with 16 bases remaining between them. CDR3 amino acids: CASSSPRWRGYGYTF. The CDR3 DNA follows: TGTGCCAGCAGCTCTCCCCGGTGGAGGGGCTATGGCTACACCTTC.

Only a few counts were recorded for this clone. The chain links TRBV5-5 to TRBJ2-7; TRBD1 matches 8 bases. The CDR3 spans 13 residues. V was pared by 4 bases and J by 2 bases, with 2 bases of the junction left unmatched. Germline V CDR1 and CDR2: SGHKS, YYEKEE (reference sequence). The CDR3 loop reads CASSQDRAYEQYF. The CDR3 DNA reads as TGTGCCAGCAGCCAGGACAGGGCCTACGAGCAGTACTTC.

This rearrangement joins TRBV30 to TRBJ1-2; 7 bases fit TRBD1. The CDR3 is 13 amino acids. J gave up 6 bases and V 0 bases, and 4 bases lay outside the gene matches. Germline V gives CDR1 GTSNPN, CDR2 SVGIG (reference sequence). CDR3 sequence reads: CAWSVKGADGYTF. In DNA form, the CDR3 reads TGTGCCTGGAGTGTGAAGGGGGCGGATGGCTACACCTTC. Filled out from reference TRBV30 and TRBJ1-2, the complete variable domain reads SQTIHQWPATLVQPVGSPLSLECTVEGTSNPNLYWYRQAAGRGLQLLFYSVGIGQISSEVPQNLSASRPQDRQFILSSKKLLLSDSGFYLCAWSVKGADGYTFGSGTRLTVV.

This clone was counted once. The CDR3 region has the DNA TGCAGCGTTGAAACGGCGGGGGGCTGGAACTATGGCTACACCTTC. Its translation: CSVETAGGWNYGYTF. The rearrangement uses TRBV29-1 and TRBJ1-2, with TRBD1 as a possible D gene (6 bases). Trimming cost V 2 bases and J 2 bases, with 15 bases left between them. Looked up from germline, CDR1 is SQVTM and CDR2 is ANQGSEA. CDR3 length equals 15 residues.

This clone was recorded once. The V and J genes are TRBV7-8 and TRBJ2-5; D is uncertain. V gave up 0 bases and J gave up 1 base, with 12 bases separating them. The CDR3 is 16 residues long. In germline, CDR1 is SGHVS, CDR2 FQNEAQ. The CDR3 sequence: CASSLAPTYSQETQYF. CDR3 nucleotides: TGTGCCAGCAGCTTAGCACCTACTTACTCCCAAGAGACCCAGTACTTC.

The chain uses TRBV5-1 and TRBJ2-7, with D uncertain. The ends were cut back, 0 bases at V and 1 base at J, with 8 bases in the middle. The CDR3 is made up of 14 amino acids. Germline-derived CDR1 and CDR2 are SGHRS and YFSETQ. The CDR3 loop is CASSLVGDSYEQYF. The CDR3 region has the DNA TGCGCCAGCAGCTTGGTCGGAGATTCCTACGAGCAGTACTTC.